This record looks at one T cell receptor beta chain sequence and its context. The antigen is unknown. The V gene's germline CDR1 is LNHDA and CDR2 SQIVND (reference sequence). The CDR3 covers 14 residues. V was pared by 2 bases and J by 7 bases, with 6 bases of the junction left unmatched. The data belong to a study of shared clonotypes between healthy human individuals. Study-wide results and limits: The expectation was that sequencing depth would affect clonotype sharing among donors. Of the naive CD4 clonotypes, around 5% were shared across several donors. Naive subsets, compared against memory subsets, generally had larger estimated richness values.

Libraries were prepared by immunoSEQ multiplex PCR; TCRdb keeps only in-frame clonotypes and omits some of them. The table lists some 2.4 million clones, 80% to 95% of them singletons. Each donor was a Caucasian adult residing in Nashville, Tennessee. The TCR sequence derives from a man aged 18-30 years in good health. Some clones in this sample may be carry-over from other donors' samples. Specimen: naive CD4+ T cells from PBMCs. Subset of the sample: CD45RA+ positively selected. V and J are TRBV19 and TRBJ2-7, with TRBD2 identical over 9 bases. The CDR3 DNA is TGTGCCAGTAGTATACAAGGACTAGCGCGGGAGCAGTACTTC. It translates to CASSIQGLAREQYF.